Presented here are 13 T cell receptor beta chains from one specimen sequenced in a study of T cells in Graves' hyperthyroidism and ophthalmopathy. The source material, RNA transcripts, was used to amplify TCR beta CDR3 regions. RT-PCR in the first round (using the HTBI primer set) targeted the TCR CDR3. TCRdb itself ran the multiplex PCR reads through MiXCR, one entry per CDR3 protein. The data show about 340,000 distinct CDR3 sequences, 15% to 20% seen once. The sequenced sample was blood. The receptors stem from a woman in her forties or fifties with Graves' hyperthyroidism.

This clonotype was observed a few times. The CDR3 nucleotides read TGCAGTGCTAGAGATCCGGGACAGGGACCAGATACGCAGTATTTT. Translation: CSARDPGQGPDTQYF. This chain uses TRBV20-1 with TRBJ2-3, with 9 bases aligning to TRBD1. J was trimmed by 4 bases and V by 0 bases; bases with no gene match: 5. Germline V gene lookup returns CDR1 DFQATT and CDR2 SNEGSKA (reference sequence). There are 15 residues in the CDR3.

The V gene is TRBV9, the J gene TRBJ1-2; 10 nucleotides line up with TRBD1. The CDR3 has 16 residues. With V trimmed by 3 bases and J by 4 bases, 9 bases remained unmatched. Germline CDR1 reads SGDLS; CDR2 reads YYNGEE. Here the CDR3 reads CASSAGQGGTPYGYTF. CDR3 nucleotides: TGTGCCAGCAGCGCAGGACAGGGGGGAACACCCTATGGCTACACCTTC.

The CDR3 bases are TGTGCCAGCAGCCTGCGATACCCCGGACTAGCGGGGGGGCTGGATACGCAGTATTTT. Translated: CASSLRYPGLAGGLDTQYF. The chain is built from TRBV11-2 and TRBJ2-3, with 15 nucleotides matching TRBD2. CDR1 is SGHAT and CDR2 is FQNNGV in the germline V gene. The CDR3 loop spans 19 amino acids. The junction had 15 bases not matched to a gene; V was cut back by 5 bases and J by 6 bases.

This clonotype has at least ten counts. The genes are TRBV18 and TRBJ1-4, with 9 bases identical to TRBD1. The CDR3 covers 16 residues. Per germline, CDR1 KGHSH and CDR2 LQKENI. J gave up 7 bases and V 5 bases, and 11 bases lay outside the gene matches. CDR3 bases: TGTGCCAGCTCATCTCGGGGCGGGACAGGGACTGAAAAACTGTTTTTT. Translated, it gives CASSSRGGTGTEKLFF.

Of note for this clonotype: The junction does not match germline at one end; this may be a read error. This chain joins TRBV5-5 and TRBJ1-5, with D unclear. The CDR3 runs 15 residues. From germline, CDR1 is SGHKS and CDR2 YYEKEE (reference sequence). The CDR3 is CASSLADSSDQPQHF. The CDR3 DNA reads TGTGCCAGCAGCTTGGCCGATAGTAGCGATCAGCCCCAGCATTTT.

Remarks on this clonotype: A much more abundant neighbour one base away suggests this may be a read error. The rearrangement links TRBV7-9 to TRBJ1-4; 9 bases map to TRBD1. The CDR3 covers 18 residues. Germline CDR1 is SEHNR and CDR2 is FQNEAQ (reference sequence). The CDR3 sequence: CAISFVGTGFSTNEKLFF. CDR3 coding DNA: TGTGCCATCAGCTTTGTCGGGACAGGGTTTTCGACTAATGAAAAACTGTTTTTT.

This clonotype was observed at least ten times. CDR3 DNA sequence: TGTGCCAGCAGCCAAGATAGCTCCTACGAGCAGTACTTC. It codes for CASSQDSSYEQYF. The chain has TRBV3-1 and TRBJ2-7, with D hard to call. CDR3 length: 13 residues. V lost 0 bases and J 0 bases, leaving 3 bases between the germline ends. CDR1 and CDR2 (germline): LGHDT, YNNKEL (reference sequence).

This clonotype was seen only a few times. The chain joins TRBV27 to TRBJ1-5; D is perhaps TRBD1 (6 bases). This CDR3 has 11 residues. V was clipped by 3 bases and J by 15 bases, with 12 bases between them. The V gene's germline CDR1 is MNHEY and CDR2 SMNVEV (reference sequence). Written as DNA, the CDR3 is TGTGCCAGCAGTTTGGGGGGGCCTTTGCATTTT. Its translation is CASSLGGPLHF.

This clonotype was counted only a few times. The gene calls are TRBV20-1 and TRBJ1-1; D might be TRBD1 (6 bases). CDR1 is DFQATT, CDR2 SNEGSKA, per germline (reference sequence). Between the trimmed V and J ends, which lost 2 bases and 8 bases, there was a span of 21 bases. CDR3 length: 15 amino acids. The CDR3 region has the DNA TGCAGTGCTAGAACTCTAGGGGGGGCAGTCGTAGAAGCTTTCTTT. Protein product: CSARTLGGAVVEAFF.

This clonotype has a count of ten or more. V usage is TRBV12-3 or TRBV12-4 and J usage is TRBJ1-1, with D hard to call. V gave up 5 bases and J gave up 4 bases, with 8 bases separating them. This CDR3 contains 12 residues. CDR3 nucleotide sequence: TGTGCCAGCAGTCCGAGGGTCACTGAAGCTTTCTTT. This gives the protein CASSPRVTEAFF.

This CDR3 is CASSLGGSIEETQYF. CDR3 bases: TGTGCCAGCAGCCTGGGGGGCAGCATTGAAGAGACCCAGTACTTC. The chain joins TRBV3-1 to TRBJ2-5, with D possibly being TRBD1 or TRBD2 (6 bases each). This CDR3 comprises 15 residues. Per germline, CDR1 LGHDT and CDR2 YNNKEL (reference sequence). V was pared by 4 bases and J by 3 bases, with 15 bases between.

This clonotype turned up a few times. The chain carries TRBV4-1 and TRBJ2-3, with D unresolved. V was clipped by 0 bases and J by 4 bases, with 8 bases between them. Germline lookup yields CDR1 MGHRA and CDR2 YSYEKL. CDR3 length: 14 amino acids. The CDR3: CASSQEVGPDTQYF. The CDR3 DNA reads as TGCGCCAGCAGCCAAGAAGTGGGCCCAGATACGCAGTATTTT.

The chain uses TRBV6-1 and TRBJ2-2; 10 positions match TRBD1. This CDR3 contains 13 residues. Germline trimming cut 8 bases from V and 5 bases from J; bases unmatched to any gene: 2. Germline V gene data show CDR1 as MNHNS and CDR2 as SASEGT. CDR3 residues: CASGTGETGELFF. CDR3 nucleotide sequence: TGTGCCAGCGGGACAGGGGAGACCGGGGAGCTGTTTTTT.